This TCR beta chain was identified during a study of memory CD8 T cells in hepatitis C reinfection. CDR1 and CDR2 from the germline V gene are LNHDA and SQIVND (reference sequence). CDR3 size: 15 residues. V lost 3 bases and J lost 1, with 11 bases in between. Repertoires were generated with immunoSEQ multiplex PCR, while TCRdb's copy carries only in-frame clones and drops some. The sample contains approximately 52,000 clones, just under 90% of which appear only once. Documented time point: pre-reinfection, 55 to 20 weeks before reinfection detection. The sorted cells went straight to TCR sequencing with no prior in vitro expansion.

This chain joins TRBV19 and TRBJ2-3, with D perhaps TRBD2 (5 bases). The sequence came from a man between 18 and 35 years old with hepatitis C virus infection. Sequenced input: naive CD8+ T cells sorted from blood. Here the CDR3 reads CASSIWNGGTDTQYF. CDR3 DNA: TGTGCCAGTAGTATTTGGAACGGGGGCACAGATACGCAGTATTTT.